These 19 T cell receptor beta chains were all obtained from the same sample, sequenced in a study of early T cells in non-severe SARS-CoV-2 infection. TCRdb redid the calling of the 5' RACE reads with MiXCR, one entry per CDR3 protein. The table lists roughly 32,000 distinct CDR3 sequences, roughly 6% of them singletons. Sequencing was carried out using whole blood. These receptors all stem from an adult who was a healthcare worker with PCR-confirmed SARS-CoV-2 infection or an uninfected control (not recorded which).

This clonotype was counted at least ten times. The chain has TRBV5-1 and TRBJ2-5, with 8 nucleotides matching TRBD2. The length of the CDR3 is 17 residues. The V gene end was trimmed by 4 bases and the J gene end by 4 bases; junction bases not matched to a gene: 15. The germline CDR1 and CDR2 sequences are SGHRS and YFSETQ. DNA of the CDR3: TGCGCCAGCAGCCGTGGGGGAAGCGGGGGCGGTGGAGAGACCCAGTACTTC. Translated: CASSRGGSGGGGETQYF. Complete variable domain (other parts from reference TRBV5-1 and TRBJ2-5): KAGVTQTPRYLIKTRGQQVTLSCSPISGHRSVSWYQQTPGQGLQFLFEYFSETQRNKGNFPGRFSGRQFSNSRSEMNVSTLELGDSALYLCASSRGGSGGGGETQYFGPGTRLLVL.

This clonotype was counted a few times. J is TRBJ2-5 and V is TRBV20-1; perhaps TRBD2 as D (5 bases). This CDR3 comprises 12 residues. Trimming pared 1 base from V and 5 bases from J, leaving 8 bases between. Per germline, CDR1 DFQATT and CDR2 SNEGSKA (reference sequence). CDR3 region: CSARVAMETQYF. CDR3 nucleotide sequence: TGCAGTGCTAGAGTAGCGATGGAGACCCAGTACTTC.

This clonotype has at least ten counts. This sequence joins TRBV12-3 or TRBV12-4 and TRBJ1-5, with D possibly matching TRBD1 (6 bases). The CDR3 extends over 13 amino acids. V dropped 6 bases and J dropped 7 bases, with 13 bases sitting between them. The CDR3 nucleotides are TGTGCCAGCAGCCTCAACAGGGACCAGCCCCAGCATTTT. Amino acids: CASSLNRDQPQHF.

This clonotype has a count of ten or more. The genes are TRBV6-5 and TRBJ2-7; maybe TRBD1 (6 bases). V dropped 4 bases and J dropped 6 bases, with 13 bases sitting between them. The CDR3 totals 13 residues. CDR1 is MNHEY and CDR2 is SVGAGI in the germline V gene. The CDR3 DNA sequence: TGTGCCAGCAGTTTCCAGGGGTACGGCGAGCAGTACTTC. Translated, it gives CASSFQGYGEQYF.

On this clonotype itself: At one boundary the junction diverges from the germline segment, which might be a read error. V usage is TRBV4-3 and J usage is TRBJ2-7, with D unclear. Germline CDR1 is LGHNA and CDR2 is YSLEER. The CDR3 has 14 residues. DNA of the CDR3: TGCGCCAGCAGCCAAGATCTCGAGGACCGTGAGCAGTCCTTC. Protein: CASSQDLEDREQSF.

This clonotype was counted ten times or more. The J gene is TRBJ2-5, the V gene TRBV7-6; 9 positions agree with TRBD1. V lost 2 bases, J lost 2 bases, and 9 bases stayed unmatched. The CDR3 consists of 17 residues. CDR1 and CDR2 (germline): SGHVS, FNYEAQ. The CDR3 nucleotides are TGTGCCAGCAGCTTATTTCGGTCGGGGACAGGGCAAGAGACCCAGTACTTC. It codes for CASSLFRSGTGQETQYF. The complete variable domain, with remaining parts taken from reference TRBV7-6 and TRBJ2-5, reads GAGVSQSPRYKVTKRGQDVALRCDPISGHVSLYWYRQALGQGPEFLTYFNYEAQQDKSGLPNDRFSAERPEGSISTLTIQRTEQRDSAMYRCASSLFRSGTGQETQYFGPGTRLLVL.

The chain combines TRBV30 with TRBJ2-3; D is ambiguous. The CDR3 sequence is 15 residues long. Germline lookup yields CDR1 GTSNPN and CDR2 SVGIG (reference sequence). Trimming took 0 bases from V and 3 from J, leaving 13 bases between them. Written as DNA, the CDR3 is TGTGCCTGGAGTGTAGGCCGGTTGTTGACAGATACGCAGTATTTT. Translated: CAWSVGRLLTDTQYF.

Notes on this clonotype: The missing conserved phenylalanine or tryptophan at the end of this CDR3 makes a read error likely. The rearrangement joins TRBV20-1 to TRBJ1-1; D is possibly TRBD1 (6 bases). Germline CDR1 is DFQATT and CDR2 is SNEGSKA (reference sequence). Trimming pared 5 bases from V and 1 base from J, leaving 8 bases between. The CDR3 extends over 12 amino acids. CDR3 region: CSAGQRNTEAFL. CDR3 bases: TGCAGTGCTGGACAGAGGAACACTGAAGCTTTCTTA.

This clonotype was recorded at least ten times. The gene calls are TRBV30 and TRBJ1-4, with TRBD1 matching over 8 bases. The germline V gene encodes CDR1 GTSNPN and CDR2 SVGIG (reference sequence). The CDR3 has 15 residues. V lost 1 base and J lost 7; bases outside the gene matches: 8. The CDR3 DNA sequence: TGTGCCTGGAGTGATACCGACAGGGGAGGTGAAAAACTGTTTTTT. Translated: CAWSDTDRGGEKLFF.

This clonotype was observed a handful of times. In DNA form, the CDR3 reads TGTGCCAGCAGCGTAGGTAGGGCCCCCGGGGACAATGAGCAGTTCTTC. Protein: CASSVGRAPGDNEQFF. The chain uses TRBV9 and TRBJ2-1; D perhaps matches TRBD2 (5 bases). The CDR3 is made up of 16 amino acids. Trimming removed 0 bases from V and 5 bases from J, with 15 bases in between. The germline CDR1 and CDR2 sequences are SGDLS and YYNGEE.

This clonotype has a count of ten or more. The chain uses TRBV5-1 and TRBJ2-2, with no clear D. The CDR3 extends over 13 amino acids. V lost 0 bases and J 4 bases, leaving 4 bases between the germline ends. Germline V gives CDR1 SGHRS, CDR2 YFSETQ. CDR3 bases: TGCGCCAGCAGCTTGGAGGGCACCGGGGAGCTGTTTTTT. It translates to CASSLEGTGELFF.

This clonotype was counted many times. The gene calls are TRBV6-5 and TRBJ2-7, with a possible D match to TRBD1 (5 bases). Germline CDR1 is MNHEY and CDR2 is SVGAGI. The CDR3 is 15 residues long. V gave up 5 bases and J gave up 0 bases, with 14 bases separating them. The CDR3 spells CASSRSQASSYEQYF. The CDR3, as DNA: TGTGCCAGCAGTAGATCACAGGCGAGCTCCTACGAGCAGTACTTC.

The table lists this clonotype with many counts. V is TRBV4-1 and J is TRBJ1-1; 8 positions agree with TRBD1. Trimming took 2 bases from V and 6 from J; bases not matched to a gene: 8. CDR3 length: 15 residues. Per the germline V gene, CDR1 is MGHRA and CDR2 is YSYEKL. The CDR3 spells CASSQSSTGVAEAFF. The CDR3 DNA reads TGCGCCAGCAGCCAAAGTTCGACAGGGGTTGCTGAAGCTTTCTTT.

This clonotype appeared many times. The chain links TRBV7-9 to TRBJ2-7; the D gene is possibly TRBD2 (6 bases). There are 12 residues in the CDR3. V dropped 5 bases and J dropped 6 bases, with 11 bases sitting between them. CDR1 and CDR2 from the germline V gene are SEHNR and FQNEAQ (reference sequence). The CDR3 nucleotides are TGTGCCAGCAGCCCAGGAGGGCGCGAGCAGTACTTC. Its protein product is CASSPGGREQYF.

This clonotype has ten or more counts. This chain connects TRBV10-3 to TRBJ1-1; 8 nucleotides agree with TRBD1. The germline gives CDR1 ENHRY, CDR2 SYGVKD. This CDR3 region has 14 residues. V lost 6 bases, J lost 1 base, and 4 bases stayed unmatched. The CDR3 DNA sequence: TGTGCCATCAGCACCGGGACAGGGAACACTGAAGCTTTCTTT. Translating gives CAISTGTGNTEAFF.

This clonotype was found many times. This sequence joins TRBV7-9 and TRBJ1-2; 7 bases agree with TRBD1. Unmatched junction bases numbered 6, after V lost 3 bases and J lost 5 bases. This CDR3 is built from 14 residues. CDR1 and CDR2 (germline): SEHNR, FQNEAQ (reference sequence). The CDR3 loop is CASSLGDSLYGYTF. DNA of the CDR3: TGTGCCAGCAGCTTGGGGGACAGTCTATATGGCTACACCTTC.

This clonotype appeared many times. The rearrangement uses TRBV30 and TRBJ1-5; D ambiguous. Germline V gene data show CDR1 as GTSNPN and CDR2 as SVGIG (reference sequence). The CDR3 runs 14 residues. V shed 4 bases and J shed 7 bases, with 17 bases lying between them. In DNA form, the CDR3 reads TGTGCCTGGACATTTGGCACCGGAGGGCAGCCCCAGCATTTT. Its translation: CAWTFGTGGQPQHF.

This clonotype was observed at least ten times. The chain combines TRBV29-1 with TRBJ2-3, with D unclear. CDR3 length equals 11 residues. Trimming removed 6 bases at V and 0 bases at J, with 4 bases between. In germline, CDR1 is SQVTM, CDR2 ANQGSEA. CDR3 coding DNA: TGCAGCGTATGGAGCACAGATACGCAGTATTTT. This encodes CSVWSTDTQYF.

The CDR3 bases are TGCGCCAGCAAACGGGACAAAATTGCTAATTCACCCCTCCACTTT. It translates to CASKRDKIANSPLHF. The chain employs TRBV4-3 and TRBJ1-6; D possibly corresponds to TRBD1 (6 bases). This CDR3 is built from 15 residues. Germline values: CDR1 LGHNA, CDR2 YSLEER. V was trimmed by 7 bases and J by 6 bases, leaving 16 bases between them.